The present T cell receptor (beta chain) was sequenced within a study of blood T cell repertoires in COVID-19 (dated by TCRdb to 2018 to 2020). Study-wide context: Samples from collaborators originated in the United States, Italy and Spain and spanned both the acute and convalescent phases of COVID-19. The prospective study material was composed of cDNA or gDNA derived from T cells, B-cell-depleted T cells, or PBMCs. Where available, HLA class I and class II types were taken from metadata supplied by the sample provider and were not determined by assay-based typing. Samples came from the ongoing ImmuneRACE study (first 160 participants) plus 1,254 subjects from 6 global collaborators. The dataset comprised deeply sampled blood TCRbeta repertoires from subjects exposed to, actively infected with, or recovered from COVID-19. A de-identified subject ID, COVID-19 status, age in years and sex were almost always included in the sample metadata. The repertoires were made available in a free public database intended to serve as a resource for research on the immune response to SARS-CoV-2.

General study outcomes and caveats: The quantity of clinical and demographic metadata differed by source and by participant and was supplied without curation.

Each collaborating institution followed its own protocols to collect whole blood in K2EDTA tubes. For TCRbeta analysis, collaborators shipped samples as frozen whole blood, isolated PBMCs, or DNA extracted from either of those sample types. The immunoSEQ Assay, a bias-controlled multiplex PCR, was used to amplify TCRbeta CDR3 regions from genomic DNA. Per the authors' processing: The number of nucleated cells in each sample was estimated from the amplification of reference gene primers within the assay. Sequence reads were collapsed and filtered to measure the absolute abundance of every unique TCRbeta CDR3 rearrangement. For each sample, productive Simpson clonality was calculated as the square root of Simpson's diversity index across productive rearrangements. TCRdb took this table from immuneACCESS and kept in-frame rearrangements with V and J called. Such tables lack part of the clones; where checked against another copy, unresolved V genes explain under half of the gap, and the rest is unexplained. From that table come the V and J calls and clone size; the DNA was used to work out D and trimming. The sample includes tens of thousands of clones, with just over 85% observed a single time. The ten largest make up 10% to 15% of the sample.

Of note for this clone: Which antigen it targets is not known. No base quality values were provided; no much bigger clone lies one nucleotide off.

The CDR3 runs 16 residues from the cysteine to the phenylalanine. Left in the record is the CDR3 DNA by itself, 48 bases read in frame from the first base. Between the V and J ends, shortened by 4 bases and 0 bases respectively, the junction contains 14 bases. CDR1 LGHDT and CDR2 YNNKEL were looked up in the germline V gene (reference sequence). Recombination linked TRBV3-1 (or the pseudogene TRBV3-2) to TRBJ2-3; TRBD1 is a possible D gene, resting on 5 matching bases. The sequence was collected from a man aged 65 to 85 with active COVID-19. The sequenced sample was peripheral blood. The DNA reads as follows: TGTGCCAGCAGCCCACAGGACGGCCTAAGCACAGATACGCAGTATTTT. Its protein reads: CASSPQDGLSTDTQYF.